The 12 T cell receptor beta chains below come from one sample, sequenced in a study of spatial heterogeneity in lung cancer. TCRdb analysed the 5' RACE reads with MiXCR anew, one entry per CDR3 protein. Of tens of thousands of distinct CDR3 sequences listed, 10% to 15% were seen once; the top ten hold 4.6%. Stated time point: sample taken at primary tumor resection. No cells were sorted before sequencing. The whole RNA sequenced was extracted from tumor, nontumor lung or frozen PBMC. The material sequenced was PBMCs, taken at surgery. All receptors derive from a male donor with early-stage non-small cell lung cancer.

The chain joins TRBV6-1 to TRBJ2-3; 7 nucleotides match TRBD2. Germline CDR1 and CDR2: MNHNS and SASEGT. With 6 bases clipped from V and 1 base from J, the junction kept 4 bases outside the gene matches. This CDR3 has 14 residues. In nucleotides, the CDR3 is TGTGCCAGCAGGCTAGCGGATGGCACAGATACGCAGTATTTT. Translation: CASRLADGTDTQYF.

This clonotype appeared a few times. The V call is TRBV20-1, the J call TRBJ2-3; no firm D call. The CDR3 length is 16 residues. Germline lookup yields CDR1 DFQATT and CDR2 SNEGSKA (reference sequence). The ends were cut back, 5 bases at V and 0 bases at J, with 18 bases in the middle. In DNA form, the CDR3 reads TGCAGTGCTTTACCCACAGAAGTTACTAGCACAGATACGCAGTATTTT. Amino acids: CSALPTEVTSTDTQYF.

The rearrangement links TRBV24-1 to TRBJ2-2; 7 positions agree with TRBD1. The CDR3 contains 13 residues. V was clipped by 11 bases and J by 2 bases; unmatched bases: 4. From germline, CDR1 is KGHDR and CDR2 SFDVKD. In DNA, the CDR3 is TGTGCCATCGGACAGGACAACACCGGGGAGCTGTTTTTT. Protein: CAIGQDNTGELFF.

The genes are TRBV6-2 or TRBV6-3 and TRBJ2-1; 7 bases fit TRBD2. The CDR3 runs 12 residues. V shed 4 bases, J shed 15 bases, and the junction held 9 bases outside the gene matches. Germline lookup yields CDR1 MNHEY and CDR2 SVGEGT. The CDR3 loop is CASSSLERGLFF. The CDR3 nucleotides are TGTGCCAGCAGTTCCCTTGAGCGGGGTTTGTTCTTC.

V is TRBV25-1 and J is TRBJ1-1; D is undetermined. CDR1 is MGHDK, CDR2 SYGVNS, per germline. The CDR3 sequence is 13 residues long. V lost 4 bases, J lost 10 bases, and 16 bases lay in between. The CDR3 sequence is CASSVSFKGGAFF. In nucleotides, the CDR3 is TGTGCCAGCAGTGTTTCCTTTAAAGGCGGAGCTTTCTTT.

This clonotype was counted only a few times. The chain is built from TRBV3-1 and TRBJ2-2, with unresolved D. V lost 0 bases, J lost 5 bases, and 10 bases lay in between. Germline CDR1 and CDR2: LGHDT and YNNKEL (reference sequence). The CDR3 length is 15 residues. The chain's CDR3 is CASSQDYRPTGELFF. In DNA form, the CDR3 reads TGTGCCAGCAGCCAAGATTACAGACCGACCGGGGAGCTGTTTTTT.

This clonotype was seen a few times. Written as DNA, the CDR3 is TGTGCCAGCAGTGGGCGGGCAGGGGCCGGGGAGCTGTTTTTT. Protein sequence: CASSGRAGAGELFF. V gene TRBV25-1 combines with J gene TRBJ2-2; perhaps TRBD1 as D (6 bases). Trimming took off 4 bases at V and 6 bases at J, with 12 bases between the two ends. Per germline, CDR1 MGHDK and CDR2 SYGVNS. This CDR3 contains 14 residues. The full variable domain, its missing parts supplied by reference TRBV25-1 and TRBJ2-2, is EADIYQTPRYLVIGTGKKITLECSQTMGHDKMYWYQQDPGMELHLIHYSYGVNSTEKGDLSSESTVSRIRTEHFPLTLESARPSHTSQYLCASSGRAGAGELFFGEGSRLTVL.

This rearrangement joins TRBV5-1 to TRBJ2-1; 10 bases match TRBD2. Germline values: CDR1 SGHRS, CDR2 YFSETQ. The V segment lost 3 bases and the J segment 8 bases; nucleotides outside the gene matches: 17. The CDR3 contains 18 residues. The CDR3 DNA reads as TGCGCCAGCAGCTCTGAGCTGCCGGGACTAGCGAACTTACATGAGCAGTTCTTC. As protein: CASSSELPGLANLHEQFF.

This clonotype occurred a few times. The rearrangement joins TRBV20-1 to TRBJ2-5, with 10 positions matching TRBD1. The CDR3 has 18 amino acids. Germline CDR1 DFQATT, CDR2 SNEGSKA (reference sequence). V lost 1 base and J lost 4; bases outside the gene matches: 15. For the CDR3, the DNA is TGCAGTGCTAGAGCTCAGGGGGGACAGGGGAGGATTGGAGAGACCCAGTACTTC. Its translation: CSARAQGGQGRIGETQYF.

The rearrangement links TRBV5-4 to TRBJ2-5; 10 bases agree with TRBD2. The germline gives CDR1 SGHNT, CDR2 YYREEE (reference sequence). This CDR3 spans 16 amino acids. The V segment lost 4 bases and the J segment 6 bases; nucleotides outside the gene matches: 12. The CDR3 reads CASSGSPGLAAQTQYF. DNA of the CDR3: TGTGCCAGCAGCGGGTCCCCCGGACTAGCGGCCCAGACCCAGTACTTC.

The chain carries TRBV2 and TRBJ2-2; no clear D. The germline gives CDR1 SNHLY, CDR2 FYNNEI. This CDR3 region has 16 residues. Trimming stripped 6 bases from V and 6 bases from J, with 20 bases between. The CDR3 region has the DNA TGTGCCAGCAGCTTTAGTAGCAAGTCTCGCGCCGGGGAGCTGTTTTTT. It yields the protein CASSFSSKSRAGELFF.

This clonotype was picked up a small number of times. The CDR3 sequence: CSLSGYINEQFF. CDR3 DNA: TGCAGCCTTAGCGGGTACATCAATGAGCAGTTCTTC. The V gene is TRBV20-1, the J gene TRBJ2-1; 7 bases map to TRBD2. This CDR3 has 12 residues. Per the germline V gene, CDR1 is DFQATT and CDR2 is SNEGSKA (reference sequence).